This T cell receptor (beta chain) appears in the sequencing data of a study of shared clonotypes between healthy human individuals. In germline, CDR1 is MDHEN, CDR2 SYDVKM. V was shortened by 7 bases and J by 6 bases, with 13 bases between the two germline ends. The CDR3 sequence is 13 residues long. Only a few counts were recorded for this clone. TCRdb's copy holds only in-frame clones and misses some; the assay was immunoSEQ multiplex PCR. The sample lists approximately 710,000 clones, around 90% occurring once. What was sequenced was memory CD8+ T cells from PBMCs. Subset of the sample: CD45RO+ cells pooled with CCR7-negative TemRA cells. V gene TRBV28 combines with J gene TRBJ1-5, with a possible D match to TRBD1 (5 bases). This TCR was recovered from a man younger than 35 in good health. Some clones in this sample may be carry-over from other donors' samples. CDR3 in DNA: TGTGCCAGCACAGTGCAGAGGGGTCAGCCCCAGCATTTT. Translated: CASTVQRGQPQHF.